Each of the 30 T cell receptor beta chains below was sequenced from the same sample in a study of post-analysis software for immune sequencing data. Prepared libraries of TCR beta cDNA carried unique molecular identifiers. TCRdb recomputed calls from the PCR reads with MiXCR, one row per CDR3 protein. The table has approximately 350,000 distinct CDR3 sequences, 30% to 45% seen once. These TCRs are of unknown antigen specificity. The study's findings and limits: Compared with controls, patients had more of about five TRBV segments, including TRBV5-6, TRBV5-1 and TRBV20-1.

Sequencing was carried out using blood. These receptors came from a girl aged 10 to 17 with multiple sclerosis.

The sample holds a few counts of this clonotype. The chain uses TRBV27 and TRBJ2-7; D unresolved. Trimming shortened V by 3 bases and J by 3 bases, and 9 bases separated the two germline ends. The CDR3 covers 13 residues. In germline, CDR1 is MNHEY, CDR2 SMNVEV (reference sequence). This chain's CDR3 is CASSFTTNYEQYF. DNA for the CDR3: TGTGCCAGCAGTTTCACTACTAACTACGAGCAGTACTTC.

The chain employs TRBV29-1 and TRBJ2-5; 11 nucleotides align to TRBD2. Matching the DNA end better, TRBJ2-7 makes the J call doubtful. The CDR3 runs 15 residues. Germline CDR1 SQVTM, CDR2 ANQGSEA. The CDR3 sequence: CSVELAGGRVSEQYF. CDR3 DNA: TGCAGCGTTGAACTAGCGGGGGGCCGGGTGAGCGAGCAGTACTTC.

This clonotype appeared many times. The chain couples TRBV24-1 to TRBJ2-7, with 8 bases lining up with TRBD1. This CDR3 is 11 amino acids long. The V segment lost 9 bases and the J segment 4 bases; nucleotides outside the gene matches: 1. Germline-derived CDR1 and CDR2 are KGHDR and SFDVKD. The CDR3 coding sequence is TGTGCCACCTGGACAGGGTACGAGCAGTACTTC. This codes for CATWTGYEQYF.

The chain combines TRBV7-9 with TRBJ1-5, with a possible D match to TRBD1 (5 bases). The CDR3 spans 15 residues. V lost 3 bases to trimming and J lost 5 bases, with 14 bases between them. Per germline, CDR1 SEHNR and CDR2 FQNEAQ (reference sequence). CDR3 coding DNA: TGTGCCAGCAGCTTGGTGGGGGAAGGATATCAGCCCCAGCATTTT. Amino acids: CASSLVGEGYQPQHF. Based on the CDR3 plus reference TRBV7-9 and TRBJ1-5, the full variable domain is DTGVSQNPRHKITKRGQNVTFRCDPISEHNRLYWYRQTLGQGPEFLTYFQNEAQLEKSRLLSDRFSAERPKGSFSTLEIQRTEQGDSAMYLCASSLVGEGYQPQHFGDGTRLSIL.

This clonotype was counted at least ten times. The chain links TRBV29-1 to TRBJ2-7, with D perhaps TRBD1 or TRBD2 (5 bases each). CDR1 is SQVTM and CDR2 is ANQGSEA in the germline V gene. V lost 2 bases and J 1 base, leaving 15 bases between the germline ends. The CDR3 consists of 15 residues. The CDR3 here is CSVELVRDRSYEQYF. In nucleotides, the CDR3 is TGCAGCGTTGAATTAGTCCGGGACCGATCCTACGAGCAGTACTTC.

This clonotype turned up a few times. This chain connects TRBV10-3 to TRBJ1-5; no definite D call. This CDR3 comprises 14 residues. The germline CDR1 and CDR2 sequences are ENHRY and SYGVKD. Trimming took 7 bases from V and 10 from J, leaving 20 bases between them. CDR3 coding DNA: TGTGCCATCAACCCAACCGGGGAGAACCACCCCCAGCATTTT. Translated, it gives CAINPTGENHPQHF.

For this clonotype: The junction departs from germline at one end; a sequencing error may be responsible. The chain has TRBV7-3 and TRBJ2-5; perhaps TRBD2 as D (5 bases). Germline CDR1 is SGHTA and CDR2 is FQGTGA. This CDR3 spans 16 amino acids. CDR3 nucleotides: TGTGTCAGCAGCTTAGGTTCCCGGACTGACCAAGAGACCCAGTACTTC. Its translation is CVSSLGSRTDQETQYF.

The CDR3 here is CASGTQEYEQYF. Here the CDR3 DNA reads TGTGCCAGCGGGACGCAAGAGTATGAGCAGTACTTC. The chain recombines TRBV6-2 or TRBV6-3 with TRBJ2-5; the D call may be TRBD1 or TRBD2 (5 bases each). V was pared by 8 bases and J by 11 bases, with 18 bases between. There are 12 residues in the CDR3. The germline V gene encodes CDR1 MNHEY and CDR2 SVGEGT.

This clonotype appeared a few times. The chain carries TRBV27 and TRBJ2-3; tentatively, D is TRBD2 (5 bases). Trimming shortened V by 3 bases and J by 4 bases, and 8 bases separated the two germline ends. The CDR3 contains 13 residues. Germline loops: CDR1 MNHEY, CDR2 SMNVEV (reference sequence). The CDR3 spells CASSLWESDTQYF. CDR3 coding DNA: TGTGCCAGCAGTTTGTGGGAGTCAGATACGCAGTATTTT.

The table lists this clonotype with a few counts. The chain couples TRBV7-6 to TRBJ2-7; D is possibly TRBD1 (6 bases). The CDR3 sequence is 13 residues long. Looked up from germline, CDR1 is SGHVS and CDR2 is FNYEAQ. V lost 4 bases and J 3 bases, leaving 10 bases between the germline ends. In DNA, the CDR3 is TGTGCCAGCAGCTCCCGGACAGACTACGAGCAGTACTTC. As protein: CASSSRTDYEQYF.

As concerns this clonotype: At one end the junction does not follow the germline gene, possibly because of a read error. For the CDR3, the DNA is TGCAGTGTTAGATATAGCGGGGGCAGTTACAATGAGCAGTTCTTC. Translating gives CSVRYSGGSYNEQFF. This chain joins TRBV20-1 and TRBJ2-1; 9 positions match TRBD2. Germline V CDR1 and CDR2: DFQATT, SNEGSKA (reference sequence). This CDR3 spans 15 amino acids.

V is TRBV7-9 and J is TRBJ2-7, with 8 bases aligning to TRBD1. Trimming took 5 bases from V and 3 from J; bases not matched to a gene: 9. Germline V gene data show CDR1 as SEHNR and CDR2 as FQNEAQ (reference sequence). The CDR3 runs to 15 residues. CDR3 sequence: CASSASTGAGYEQYF. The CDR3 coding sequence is TGTGCCAGCAGCGCCTCGACAGGGGCTGGCTACGAGCAGTACTTC.

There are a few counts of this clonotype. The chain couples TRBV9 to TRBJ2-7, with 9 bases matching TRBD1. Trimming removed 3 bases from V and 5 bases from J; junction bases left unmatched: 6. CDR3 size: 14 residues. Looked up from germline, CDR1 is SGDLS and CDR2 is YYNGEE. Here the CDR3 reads CASSARDRVHEQYF. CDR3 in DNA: TGTGCCAGCAGCGCCCGGGACAGGGTACACGAGCAGTACTTC.

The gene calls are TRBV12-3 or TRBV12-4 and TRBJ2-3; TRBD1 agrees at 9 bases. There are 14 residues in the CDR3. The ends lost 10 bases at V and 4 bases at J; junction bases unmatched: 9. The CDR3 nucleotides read TGTGCCACCAGCCTCGGGACAGGGCCAGATACGCAGTATTTT. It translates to CATSLGTGPDTQYF.

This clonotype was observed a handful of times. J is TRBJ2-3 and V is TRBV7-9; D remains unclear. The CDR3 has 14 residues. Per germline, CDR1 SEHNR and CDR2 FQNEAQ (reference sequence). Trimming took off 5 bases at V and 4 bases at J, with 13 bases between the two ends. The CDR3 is CASSPPFIADTQYF. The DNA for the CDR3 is TGTGCCAGCAGCCCTCCATTTATAGCAGATACGCAGTATTTT.

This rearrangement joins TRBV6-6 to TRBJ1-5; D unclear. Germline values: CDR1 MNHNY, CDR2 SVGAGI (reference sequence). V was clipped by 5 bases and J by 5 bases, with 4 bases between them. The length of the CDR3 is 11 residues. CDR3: CASSDYQPQHF. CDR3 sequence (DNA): TGTGCCAGCAGTGACTATCAGCCCCAGCATTTT.

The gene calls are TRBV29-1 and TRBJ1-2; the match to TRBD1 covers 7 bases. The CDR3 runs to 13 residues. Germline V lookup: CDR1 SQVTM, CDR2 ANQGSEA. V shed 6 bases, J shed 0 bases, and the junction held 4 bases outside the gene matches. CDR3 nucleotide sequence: TGCAGCGTGGTGGACAGGACTAACTATGGCTACACCTTC. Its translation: CSVVDRTNYGYTF. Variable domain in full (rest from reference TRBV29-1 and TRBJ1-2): SAVISQKPSRDICQRGTSLTIQCQVDSQVTMMFWYRQQPGQSLTLIATANQGSEATYESGFVIDKFPISRPNLTFSTLTVSNMSPEDSSIYLCSVVDRTNYGYTFGSGTRLTVV.

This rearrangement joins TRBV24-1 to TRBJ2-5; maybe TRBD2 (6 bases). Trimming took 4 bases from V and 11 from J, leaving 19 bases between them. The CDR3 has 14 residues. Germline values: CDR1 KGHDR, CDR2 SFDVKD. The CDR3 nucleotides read TGTGCCACCAGTGACCACCAACGGGGGAACGAACAGTACTTC. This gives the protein CATSDHQRGNEQYF.

The CDR3 region has the DNA TGCGCCAGCAGCGAGGCCGGGACAGAGTATAACGTCCTGACTTTC. Encoded protein: CASSEAGTEYNVLTF. The chain is built from TRBV5-1 and TRBJ2-6; 7 bases match TRBD1. CDR1 SGHRS and CDR2 YFSETQ come from the germline V gene. V trimming: 4 bases; J trimming: 10 bases; junction bases outside the gene matches: 11. This CDR3 has 15 amino acids.

For the CDR3, the DNA is TGCAGTGCTAGAGATCCGATCCCATCTTTGAACACTGAAGCTTTCTTT. Residues: CSARDPIPSLNTEAFF. The chain combines TRBV20-1 with TRBJ1-1, with D uncertain. CDR3 length: 16 amino acids. Germline V lookup: CDR1 DFQATT, CDR2 SNEGSKA (reference sequence). Trimming removed 0 bases at V and 0 bases at J, with 14 bases between.

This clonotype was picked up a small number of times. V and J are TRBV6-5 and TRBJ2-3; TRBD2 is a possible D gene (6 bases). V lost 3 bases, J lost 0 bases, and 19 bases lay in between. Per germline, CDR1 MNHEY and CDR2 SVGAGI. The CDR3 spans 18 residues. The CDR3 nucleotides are TGTGCCAGCAGTTATTCCCCGGCCTGGGCGGGAAGCACAGATACGCAGTATTTT. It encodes CASSYSPAWAGSTDTQYF.

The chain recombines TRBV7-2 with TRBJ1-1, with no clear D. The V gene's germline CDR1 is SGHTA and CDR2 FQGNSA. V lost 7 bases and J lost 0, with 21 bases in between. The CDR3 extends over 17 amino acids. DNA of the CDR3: TGTGCCAGCACCCACAGTAGCGGAGCTTTTATGAACACTGAAGCTTTCTTT. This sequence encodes CASTHSSGAFMNTEAFF.

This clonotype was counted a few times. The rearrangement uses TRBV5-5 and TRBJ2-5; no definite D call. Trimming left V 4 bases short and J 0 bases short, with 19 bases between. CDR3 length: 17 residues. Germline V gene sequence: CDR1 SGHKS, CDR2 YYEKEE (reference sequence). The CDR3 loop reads CASSLVRTDLYQETQYF. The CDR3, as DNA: TGTGCCAGCAGCCTTGTACGAACAGACCTATACCAAGAGACCCAGTACTTC.

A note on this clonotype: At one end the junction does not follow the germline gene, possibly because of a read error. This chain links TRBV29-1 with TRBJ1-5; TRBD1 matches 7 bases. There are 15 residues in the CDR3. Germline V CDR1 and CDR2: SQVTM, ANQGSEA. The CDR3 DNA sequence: TGCAGCGTTGCTGACAGGGCATATAGCAATCGGCCCCAGCATTTT. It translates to CSVADRAYSNRPQHF.

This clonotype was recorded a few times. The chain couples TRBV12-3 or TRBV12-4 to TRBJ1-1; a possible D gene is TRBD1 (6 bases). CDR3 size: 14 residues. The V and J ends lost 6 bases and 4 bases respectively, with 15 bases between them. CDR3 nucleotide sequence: TGTGCCAGCAGCCCATACAGGGACCGCACTGAAGCTTTCTTT. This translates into CASSPYRDRTEAFF.

CDR3 sequence (DNA): TGCAGTGCTAGGACTAGCGGGGGTCGAGTGGAGCAGTTCTTC. Translated, it gives CSARTSGGRVEQFF. V and J are TRBV20-1 and TRBJ2-1; TRBD2 aligns across 12 bases. Germline loops: CDR1 DFQATT, CDR2 SNEGSKA (reference sequence). This CDR3 region has 14 residues. With V trimmed by 3 bases and J by 10 bases, 7 bases remained unmatched.

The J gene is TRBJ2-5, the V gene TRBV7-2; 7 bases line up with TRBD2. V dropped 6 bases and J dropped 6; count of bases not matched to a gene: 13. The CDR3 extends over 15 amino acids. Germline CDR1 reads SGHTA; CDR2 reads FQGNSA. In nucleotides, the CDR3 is TGTGCCAGCAGTCCGGGCGGCGGGAGATGGAAGACCCAGTACTTC. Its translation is CASSPGGGRWKTQYF.

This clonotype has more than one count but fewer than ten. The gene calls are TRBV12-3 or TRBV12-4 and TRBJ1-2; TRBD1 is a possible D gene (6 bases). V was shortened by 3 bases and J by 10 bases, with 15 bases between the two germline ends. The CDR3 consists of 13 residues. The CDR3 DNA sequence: TGTGCCAGCAGTTTTAACAGGGCTGCGTACTACACCTTC. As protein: CASSFNRAAYYTF.

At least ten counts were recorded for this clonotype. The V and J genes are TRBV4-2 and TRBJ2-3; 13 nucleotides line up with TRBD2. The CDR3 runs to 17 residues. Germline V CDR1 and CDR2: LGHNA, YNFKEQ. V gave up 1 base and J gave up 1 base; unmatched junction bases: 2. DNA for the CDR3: TGTGCCAGCAGCCAAGCTACTAGCGGGGGGGGCACAGATACGCAGTATTTT. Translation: CASSQATSGGGTDTQYF.

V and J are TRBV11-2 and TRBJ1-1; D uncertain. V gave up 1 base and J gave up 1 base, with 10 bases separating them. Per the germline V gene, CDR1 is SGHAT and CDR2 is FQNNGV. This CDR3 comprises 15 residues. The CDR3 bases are TGTGCCAGCAGCTTAGCGCTAGGGAGGAACACTGAAGCTTTCTTT. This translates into CASSLALGRNTEAFF.